This T cell receptor beta chain was identified during a study of technical replicates of blood from a few donors. Repertoires were generated with immunoSEQ multiplex PCR, while TCRdb's copy carries only in-frame clones and drops some. Among about 62,000 clones listed, 98% were seen once. The germline gives CDR1 GTSNPN, CDR2 SVGIG (reference sequence). V gave up 4 bases and J gave up 0 bases, with 13 bases separating them. The CDR3 runs 15 residues. This clonotype originated in a human donor in good health. The chain links TRBV30 to TRBJ2-1; D is perhaps TRBD1 (6 bases). Input material: T cells isolated from PBMCs. The DNA of the CDR3 is TGTGCCTGGACCGGGCAGGGGAGCTCCTACAATGAGCAGTTCTTC. Amino acid sequence: CAWTGQGSSYNEQFF.